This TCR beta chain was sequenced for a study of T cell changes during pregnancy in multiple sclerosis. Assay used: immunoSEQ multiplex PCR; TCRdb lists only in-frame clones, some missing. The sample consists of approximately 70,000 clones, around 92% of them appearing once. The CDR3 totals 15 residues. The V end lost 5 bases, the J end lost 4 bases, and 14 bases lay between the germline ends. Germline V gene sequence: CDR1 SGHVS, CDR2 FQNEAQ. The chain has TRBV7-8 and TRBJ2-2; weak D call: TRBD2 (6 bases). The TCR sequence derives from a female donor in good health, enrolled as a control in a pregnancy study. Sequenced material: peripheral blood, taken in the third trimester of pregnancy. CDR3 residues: CASSPWTGGTGELFF. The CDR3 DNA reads TGTGCCAGCAGCCCCTGGACCGGGGGCACCGGGGAGCTGTTTTTT.